This T cell receptor (beta chain) comes out of a study of blood T cells in healthy people across ages (dated by TCRdb to about 2015). General notes on the study: Template switching captured roughly one uniquely barcoded TCR beta cDNA molecule per two T cells in model experiments. To track age-related changes in TCR beta repertoire diversity, the study relied on deep sequencing normalized with unique cDNA molecular identifiers. The donors were divided into four age groups: young (average approximately 17 years), middle-aged (under 40), aged (approximately 62) and long-lived (about 79). Donors of different ages were randomly distributed across sequencing lanes to avoid experimental bias. The study analyzed two additional independent replicas of 1 million unique cDNA reads from the same blood draw for two donors, one aged 18 to 29 and one aged 80 or older. What the research found in general, with its limitations: There was a strong correlation between observed TCR beta diversity and the percentage of naive T cells measured by flow cytometry. Conclusive comparison of naive and antigen-experienced compartments was prevented by the profiling of bulk unsorted PBMCs. Compared with the aged group, the long-lived group had more naive CD4+ T cells, fewer expanded clones and increased TCR diversity, a pattern suggesting age selection. Donor CMV infection status was unknown, potentially confounding age-related changes in expanded clonotypes. As age increased, observed TCR beta diversity per million T cells dropped in a roughly linear way, and a significant reduction was already evident by age 40. Estimates of total diversity based on one million sequenced T cells were considered lower bounds and underestimates.

As for this clonotype: This receptor's antigen is unknown. Within one base of it there is no much larger clone, and no base qualities were kept.

Donors were about 36 systemically healthy Caucasian individuals from Russia aged roughly 6 to 100 years. Around 10 milliliters of peripheral blood were drawn from each donor into EDTA-treated Vacutainer tubes. PBMCs were isolated by Ficoll-Paque density-gradient centrifugation, with at least 6 million obtained per sample. Trizol reagent was used to extract total RNA from the PBMCs, yielding at least 5.5 micrograms per sample. For every donor, flow cytometry on a PBMC aliquot measured the percentage of naive CD45RAhigh/CD27high T cells. The library was built by means of 5' RACE. This sample was sequenced with an Illumina HiSeq 2500. The second PCR ran for about 7 to 11 cycles and used a J-beta primer mix along with a sample-barcoded 5' primer. A template-switch 5' adaptor carrying 12 random nucleotides introduced a unique molecular identifier onto each TCR beta cDNA molecule. Each sample yielded at least 2.5 million CDR3-containing paired-end reads. The Mint cDNA synthesis kit, primed by a TRBC-specific oligonucleotide, was used to synthesize first-strand cDNA from all RNA. Following uracil-DNA glycosylase treatment, all cDNA underwent a first 18-cycle PCR with the universal primers M1SS and BC2_uni_R. The study's own analysis went as follows. For normalization, 1 million high-quality reads, each with a distinct molecular identifier, were randomly selected from each sample. Reads sharing molecular identifiers were discarded rather than binned into consensus sequences. CDR3 identification, clonotype clustering and error correction used MiTCR with a Q25 quality threshold and the strictest error-elimination algorithm. A nonparametric unseen species model with Euler transformation was used to estimate a lower bound on total TCR beta diversity. In TCRdb, the public reads were trimmed at Q25 with fastp and aligned with MiXCR, with productive beta chains retained. Identical CDR3 proteins give one entry, which carries the most common genes and DNA. The V and J calls come from TCRdb's annotation, not from the publication. This sample has about 810,000 distinct CDR3 sequences in its table, and around 34% of those were observed once. Together, the top ten hold 10% to 15% of the sample.

Input material: blood. The origin of this receptor is a man aged 18 to 29 in good health.

The CDR3 amino acid sequence is: CASSFSGSGARTDTQYF. The DNA reads as follows: TGTGCCAGCAGCTTTAGTGGGTCCGGGGCTCGCACAGATACGCAGTATTTT. This chain is built from TRBV7-2 and TRBJ2-3; the D gene may be TRBD1 or TRBD2, since each aligns over 5 bases. The CDR3 has 17 amino acids, counting the end cysteine and phenylalanine. Only the CDR3 portion is preserved as DNA: 51 bases, with reading frame beginning at the first base. CDR1 and CDR2 are read off the germline V gene as SGHTA and FQGNSA. A distance of 17 bases separates the germline ends of V and J, which lose 3 bases and 1 base respectively.